The T cell receptor (beta chain) described here comes from a study of T cell responses to AZD1222 COVID-19 vaccine. Sequenced by immunoSEQ multiplex PCR; TCRdb stores in-frame clones only, minus some. Of more than 150,000 clones listed, about 88% were seen once; the top ten hold 25% to 30%. Germline values: CDR1 SNHLY, CDR2 FYNNEI. The germline V and J ends were trimmed by 6 bases and 0 bases, with 8 bases remaining between them. The CDR3 runs to 14 residues. The receptor's source is an adult who received the AZD1222 COVID-19 vaccine. The chain links TRBV2 to TRBJ2-2; D gene uncertain. The sample here was peripheral blood, taken 28 days after the second AZD1222 dose. CDR3 loop: CASRVGANTGELFF. The CDR3 region has the DNA TGTGCCAGCAGGGTGGGCGCGAACACCGGGGAGCTGTTTTTT.